A single TCR beta chain is shown here with its context. This entry is derived from a study of T-cell reconstitution after alpha-beta-depleted transplantation in children. The TCRbeta library was prepared with unique molecular identifiers. TCRdb re-called the PCR reads with MiXCR, one entry per CDR3 protein. This table has 640,000 or so distinct CDR3 sequences, approximately 17% appearing once. Germline assignment: CDR1 MDHEN and CDR2 SYDVKM. This CDR3 spans 15 amino acids. V shed 5 bases, J shed 8 bases, and the junction held 9 bases outside the gene matches. The chain links TRBV28 to TRBJ1-2; 12 bases fit TRBD1. The receptor comes from a human donor who donated a stem cell graft to a child with acute myeloid leukemia. This material consisted of PBMCs from the stem cell graft donor, taken from the stem cell graft. Here the CDR3 reads CASSPPGQGAGGYTF. CDR3 coding DNA: TGTGCCAGCAGTCCACCGGGACAGGGGGCAGGGGGCTACACCTTC.